These 20 T cell receptor beta chains share one sample of origin, sequenced in a study of control samples from healthy donors and cancer patients. TCRdb keeps only in-frame clones here, not all; method: immunoSEQ multiplex PCR. The data contain 100,000 to 150,000 clones, about nine tenths of them singletons. Sequenced: blood. All receptors come from a man aged 35-49 years in good health.

This chain connects TRBV3-1 (or the pseudogene TRBV3-2) to TRBJ2-1; no definite D call. The CDR3 has 16 residues. Germline loops: CDR1 LGHDT, CDR2 YNNKEL (reference sequence). V was trimmed by 1 base and J by 5 bases, leaving 15 bases between them. The CDR3 nucleotides are TGTGCCAGCAGCCAAGTGTCTAGTTCATGGAACAATGAGCAGTTCTTC. Protein product: CASSQVSSSWNNEQFF.

The V call is TRBV5-8, the J call TRBJ2-2, with a possible D match to TRBD1 (6 bases). Trimming shortened V by 4 bases and J by 1 base, and 11 bases separated the two germline ends. Germline V lookup: CDR1 SGHTS, CDR2 YDEGEE. This CDR3 spans 15 amino acids. CDR3: CASSKGHQNTGELFF. The CDR3 DNA sequence: TGTGCCAGCAGCAAGGGACACCAGAACACCGGGGAGCTGTTTTTT.

The gene calls are TRBV25-1 and TRBJ1-6, with TRBD1 matching over 7 bases. Per the germline V gene, CDR1 is MGHDK and CDR2 is SYGVNS. The CDR3 has 17 amino acids. V lost 2 bases, J lost 4 bases, and 8 bases stayed unmatched. This CDR3 reads CASSERGGTVYNSPLHF. The CDR3 DNA is TGTGCCAGCAGTGAACGGGGGGGGACAGTTTATAATTCACCCCTCCACTTT.

This chain links TRBV12-3 or TRBV12-4 with TRBJ2-7; the D is unclear. This CDR3 spans 12 amino acids. V lost 5 bases and J lost 3, with 8 bases in between. The CDR3 region is CASSRQSYEQYF. The CDR3 DNA reads as TGTGCCAGCAGTCGGCAGAGCTACGAGCAGTACTTC.

The rearrangement links TRBV11-3 to TRBJ2-7; maybe TRBD2 (7 bases). CDR3 length: 15 residues. Trimming removed 5 bases from V and 3 bases from J, with 17 bases in between. The germline CDR1 and CDR2 sequences are SGHNT and YENEEA. CDR3 nucleotides: TGTGCCAGCAGCGTTGAGGGGGGGACGTACTACGAGCAGTACTTC. It is translated as CASSVEGGTYYEQYF.

The gene calls are TRBV7-9 and TRBJ1-1, with D uncertain. This CDR3 is built from 15 residues. Trimming took off 1 base at V and 4 bases at J, with 13 bases between the two ends. Germline V gene sequence: CDR1 SEHNR, CDR2 FQNEAQ (reference sequence). The chain's CDR3 is CASSLGWGGFTEAFF. Here the CDR3 DNA reads TGTGCCAGCAGCTTAGGATGGGGAGGGTTCACTGAAGCTTTCTTT.

The chain joins TRBV11-3 to TRBJ1-5, with a tentative D call TRBD1 (6 bases). V lost 1 base and J 7 bases, leaving 11 bases between the germline ends. Germline assignment: CDR1 SGHNT and CDR2 YENEEA. This CDR3 contains 14 residues. The CDR3 is CASSLGGAGQPQHF. The CDR3 DNA follows: TGTGCCAGCAGCTTAGGGGGGGCGGGACAGCCCCAGCATTTT.

J is TRBJ2-7 and V is TRBV7-9, with no clear D. The length of the CDR3 is 14 residues. Germline lookup yields CDR1 SEHNR and CDR2 FQNEAQ (reference sequence). Between the trimmed V and J ends, which lost 1 base and 3 bases, there was a span of 10 bases. The CDR3 DNA reads as TGTGCCAGCAGCTTAGTGGGGAATAGCTACGAGCAGTACTTC. Residues: CASSLVGNSYEQYF.

The chain uses TRBV2 and TRBJ2-5; 8 bases are shared with TRBD2. This CDR3 comprises 14 residues. V was pared by 3 bases and J by 7 bases, with 7 bases of the junction left unmatched. Germline-derived CDR1 and CDR2 are SNHLY and FYNNEI. The CDR3: CASSDGLAGGTQYF. The CDR3, as DNA: TGTGCCAGCAGTGACGGACTAGCTGGCGGGACCCAGTACTTC. The variable domain in full, with the rest retrieved from reference TRBV2 and TRBJ2-5, is EPEVTQTPSHQVTQMGQEVILRCVPISNHLYFYWYRQILGQKVEFLVSFYNNEISEKSEIFDDQFSVERPDGSNFTLKIRSTKLEDSAMYFCASSDGLAGGTQYFGPGTRLLVL.

V and J are TRBV3-1 (or the pseudogene TRBV3-2) and TRBJ2-1; no definite D call. Per germline, CDR1 LGHDT and CDR2 YNNKEL (reference sequence). CDR3 length equals 15 residues. V was cut by 0 bases and J by 7 bases, with 13 bases left in between. The CDR3 DNA reads TGTGCCAGCAGCCAAGATCATAACATGGGGAATGAGCAGTTCTTC. This codes for CASSQDHNMGNEQFF.

The chain is built from TRBV7-9 and TRBJ1-6; D unclear. Germline-derived CDR1 and CDR2 are SEHNR and FQNEAQ (reference sequence). CDR3 length: 15 residues. V was clipped by 1 base and J by 4 bases, with 8 bases between them. The DNA for the CDR3 is TGTGCCAGCAGCTTAGACGTCGATTATAATTCACCCCTCCACTTT. It is translated as CASSLDVDYNSPLHF.

This CDR3 reads CASRLAGGTNEQFF. CDR3 bases: TGTGCCAGCAGGTTAGCGGGGGGCACCAATGAGCAGTTCTTC. The rearrangement links TRBV6-6 to TRBJ2-1, with TRBD2 matching over 10 bases. The CDR3 loop spans 14 amino acids. Germline CDR1 reads MNHNY; CDR2 reads SVGAGI (reference sequence). The V and J ends lost 6 bases and 6 bases, in that order; junction bases with no gene match: 5.

This clone was counted only a few times. The V call is TRBV12-5, the J call TRBJ2-7; D possibly uses TRBD1 or TRBD2 (5 bases each). The V end lost 5 bases, the J end lost 2 bases, and 13 bases lay between the germline ends. The length of the CDR3 is 14 residues. In germline, CDR1 is LGHNT, CDR2 FRNRAP. The CDR3 DNA reads TGTGCTAGTGGTCCCGGACGGGACCCCTACGAGCAGTACTTC. The encoded protein is CASGPGRDPYEQYF.

The CDR3 coding sequence is TGTGCCAGCAGCGTAGCTCCGGGTCTCAATCAGCCCCAGCATTTT. Translated: CASSVAPGLNQPQHF. The rearrangement joins TRBV9 to TRBJ1-5; no reliable D call. The CDR3 spans 15 residues. Germline-derived CDR1 and CDR2 are SGDLS and YYNGEE. Trimming cost V 0 bases and J 3 bases, with 10 bases left between them.

In DNA form, the CDR3 reads TGTGCCAGCAGCCCGGGGGTTTCACCCCTCCACTTT. Translation gives CASSPGVSPLHF. The rearrangement joins TRBV5-6 to TRBJ1-6; possibly TRBD1 for D (5 bases). The V end lost 4 bases, the J end lost 9 bases, and 8 bases lay between the germline ends. The length of the CDR3 is 12 residues. Germline loops: CDR1 SGHDT, CDR2 YYEEEE.

This clone was counted a single time. The J gene is TRBJ1-4, the V gene TRBV11-3; D is possibly TRBD1 (5 bases). The CDR3 is made up of 15 amino acids. CDR1 and CDR2 from the germline V gene are SGHNT and YENEEA. V gave up 5 bases and J gave up 1 base, with 11 bases separating them. In DNA, the CDR3 is TGTGCCAGCAGCCAGAGGCAGGGAACTAATGAAAAACTGTTTTTT. Its protein product is CASSQRQGTNEKLFF.

V is TRBV20-1 and J is TRBJ1-3; D not resolved. The length of the CDR3 is 15 residues. V shed 3 bases and J shed 4 bases, with 16 bases lying between them. Germline V gene data show CDR1 as DFQATT and CDR2 as SNEGSKA (reference sequence). The DNA of the CDR3 is TGCAGTGCTAGTGAGGCTTCCGTGCGCGGAAACACCATATATTTT. Translating gives CSASEASVRGNTIYF.

The rearrangement uses TRBV5-4 and TRBJ1-6, with 8 bases that match TRBD1. Germline lookup yields CDR1 SGHNT and CDR2 YYREEE (reference sequence). The CDR3 is made up of 14 amino acids. V dropped 4 bases and J dropped 7; count of bases not matched to a gene: 4. CDR3 DNA: TGTGCCAGCAGCGCCCGGGACAGGAATTCACCCCTCCACTTT. This sequence encodes CASSARDRNSPLHF.

This clone was observed a single time. V usage is TRBV9 and J usage is TRBJ2-5, with D possibly matching TRBD2 (5 bases). Germline CDR1 is SGDLS and CDR2 is YYNGEE. The CDR3 is 15 amino acids. Between the trimmed V and J ends, which lost 1 base and 7 bases, there was a span of 17 bases. CDR3: CASSVRVTGIGTQYF. In DNA, the CDR3 is TGTGCCAGCAGCGTAAGGGTTACGGGGATCGGGACCCAGTACTTC.

This chain joins TRBV6-6 and TRBJ1-4, with a weak D call TRBD1 (5 bases). Germline CDR1 reads MNHNY; CDR2 reads SVGAGI (reference sequence). V dropped 2 bases and J dropped 5 bases, with 9 bases sitting between them. This CDR3 comprises 14 residues. CDR3 in DNA: TGTGCCAGCAGTTACGACAGAGCAAATGAAAAACTGTTTTTT. Translated, it gives CASSYDRANEKLFF.